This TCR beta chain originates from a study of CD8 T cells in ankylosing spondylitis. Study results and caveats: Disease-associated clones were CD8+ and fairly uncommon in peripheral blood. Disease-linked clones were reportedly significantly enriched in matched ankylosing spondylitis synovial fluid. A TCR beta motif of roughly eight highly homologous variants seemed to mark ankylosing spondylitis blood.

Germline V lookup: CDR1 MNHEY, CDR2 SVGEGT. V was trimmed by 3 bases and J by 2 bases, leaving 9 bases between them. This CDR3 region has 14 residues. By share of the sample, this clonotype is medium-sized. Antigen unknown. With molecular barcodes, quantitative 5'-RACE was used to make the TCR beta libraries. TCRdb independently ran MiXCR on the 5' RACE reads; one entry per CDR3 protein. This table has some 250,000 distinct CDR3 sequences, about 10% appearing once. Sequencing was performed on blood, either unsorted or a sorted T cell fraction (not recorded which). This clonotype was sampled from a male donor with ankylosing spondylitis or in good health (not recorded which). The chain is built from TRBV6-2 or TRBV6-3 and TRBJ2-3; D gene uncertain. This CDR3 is CASSYSGSTDTQYF. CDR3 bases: TGTGCCAGCAGTTATTCCGGTTCCACAGATACGCAGTATTTT.